This T cell receptor beta chain originates from a study of T cells after yellow fever vaccination (dated by TCRdb to the late 2010s). With regard to the full study: Libraries from fractions with low cell numbers were prepared with the SMART-Seq v4 Ultra Low Input RNA kit. To track T-cell clones before and after primary and booster YFV17D yellow fever vaccination, bulk TCR alpha and beta repertoires were sequenced longitudinally. Two healthy male donors made up the cohort, one aged 18 to 30 years and the other aged 30 to 40 years. Blood was collected at multiple timepoints before and after primary and secondary immunization, and bulk PBMC replicates and cell subsets were isolated.

TCR cDNA was made using 5'RACE template switching, a step that added a universal primer site and unique molecular identifiers. Priming of cDNA synthesis was performed from both the TCR alpha and TCR beta constant segments. Two PCR steps were used to amplify libraries, with sample barcodes and sequencing adapters being added in the second step. Libraries were sequenced on Illumina HiSeq 2500 (2x100 bp) or NovaSeq (2x150 bp). In the original analysis: Demultiplexing of reads and collapsing into UMI consensus sequences were performed with MIGEC, and V(D)J alignment was carried out with MiXCR. Clonotypes responding to the vaccine were identified with edgeR on replicate PBMC samples, with the criteria of FDR below 0.01 and a log2 fold change above 5 up to day 15. CD4 or CD8 identity was assigned to each bulk clonotype according to whether the clonotype was present at higher abundance in the sequenced CD4 repertoire or the sequenced CD8 repertoire. Clones were called with MiXCR by TCRdb after fastp trimmed the public reads at Q25, and only in-frame beta chains were retained. Identical CDR3 protein sequences are pooled into one entry, listed with their most common genes and DNA. The V and J calls and clone size come from TCRdb's table, not from the authors' own analysis. The sample table shows 510,000 or so distinct CDR3 sequences, and 19% are seen once. Around 15% of the sample goes to the ten largest clones.

A word on this clonotype: The antigen this receptor binds is unknown. There are no base qualities to consult, and no much larger clone falls within one base.

The sample's treatment or condition label, in plain terms: live attenuated yellow fever vaccine strain. At every blood-draw timepoint, two biological replicates of bulk PBMCs were collected. PBMCs were isolated from peripheral blood using a standard Ficoll-Paque protocol. TriZol was used to extract RNA from bulk PBMCs, CD4 and CD8 fractions, and dextramer-positive and dextramer-negative fractions. Taken from the germline V gene, the CDR1 and CDR2 loops are SGHRS and YFSETQ. The CDR3 spans 15 residues, from the cysteine through the phenylalanine. CDR3 DNA is the only sequence kept; it has 45 bases, read in frame from the first base. The trim is 3 bases for V and 3 bases for J, with a gap of 15 bases between the germline ends. Beyond this particular receptor, the publication reports: The secondary T-cell response was found to be weaker but faster than the primary response, with a peak reached on day 5 rather than on day 15. Most clones expanded after primary vaccination were re-detected after the booster (almost 97% of CD4 and around 88% of CD8), suggesting broad memory maintenance. FACS-sorted repertoires could contain abundant contaminating clonotypes from the bulk population, so computational filtering was required. A small fraction of clonotypes appeared in both the CD4 and CD8 compartments, likely as a result of convergent recombination. Because the study included only two donors, the extent to which the findings can be generalized is limited.

Sequenced material: PBMCs, taken 15 days after the yellow fever booster vaccination. Recombination linked TRBV5-1 to TRBJ1-1; the D gene assignment is ambiguous. This TCR was sampled from a man aged 25 to 40 who received the YFV17D yellow fever vaccine. The CDR3 in this case is CASSYFGPMDTEAFF. The DNA sequence is TGCGCCAGCAGCTATTTTGGTCCTATGGACACTGAAGCTTTCTTT.